These 10 T cell receptor beta chains were all obtained from the same sample, sequenced in a study of T-cell reconstitution after alpha-beta-depleted transplantation in children. Unique molecular identifiers were used in preparing the TCRbeta library. MiXCR, run by TCRdb on the PCR reads, gives a single entry per CDR3 protein. The data show about 510,000 distinct CDR3 sequences, more than 9.5% seen once. The specimen was PBMCs, mostly from graft donor cells, collected 180 days after TCRalphabeta/CD19-depleted stem cell transplant. Receptors were obtained from a female patient aged 2-15 years who had a stem cell transplant for aplastic anemia, so the T cells may come from the graft donor.

The chain has TRBV20-1 and TRBJ2-7; 11 bases align to TRBD1. CDR1 is DFQATT and CDR2 is SNEGSKA in the germline V gene (reference sequence). This CDR3 spans 14 amino acids. Germline trimming cut 1 base from V and 4 bases from J; bases unmatched to any gene: 3. The CDR3 region has the DNA TGCAGTGCTAGAGGGACAGGGGGCGCGTACGAGCAGTACTTC. Translating it yields CSARGTGGAYEQYF.

This clonotype was seen more than once but under ten times. The V gene is TRBV29-1, the J gene TRBJ2-2; TRBD1 agrees at 9 bases. Looked up from germline, CDR1 is SQVTM and CDR2 is ANQGSEA. V gave up 6 bases and J gave up 5 bases; unmatched junction bases: 10. The CDR3 is made up of 15 amino acids. The CDR3 bases are TGCAGCGTCCACCTTGACAGGGGGGGGACCGGGGAGCTGTTTTTT. It yields the protein CSVHLDRGGTGELFF.

This clonotype showed up many times. The chain carries TRBV15 and TRBJ1-1, with D possibly being TRBD1 (5 bases). This CDR3 has 18 residues. V was pared by 0 bases and J by 1 base, with 18 bases between. CDR1 LNHNV and CDR2 YYDKDF come from the germline V gene (reference sequence). The CDR3: CATSRELSSGRTNTEAFF. CDR3 nucleotides: TGTGCCACCAGCAGAGAGCTCTCCTCGGGACGCACGAACACTGAAGCTTTCTTT. The full variable domain, its missing parts supplied by reference TRBV15 and TRBJ1-1, is DAMVIQNPRYQVTQFGKPVTLSCSQTLNHNVMYWYQQKSSQAPKLLFHYYDKDFNNEADTPDNFQSRRPNTSFCFLDIRSPGLGDTAMYLCATSRELSSGRTNTEAFFGQGTRLTVV.

There are a few counts of this clonotype. The rearrangement uses TRBV4-3 and TRBJ2-2; 12 nucleotides line up with TRBD2. The CDR3 sequence is 16 residues long. The ends lost 1 base at V and 3 bases at J; junction bases unmatched: 0. Germline V gene lookup returns CDR1 LGHNA and CDR2 YSLEER. DNA for the CDR3: TGCGCCAGCAGCCAAGGACTAGCGGGAGACACCGGGGAGCTGTTTTTT. It translates to CASSQGLAGDTGELFF.

This clonotype was counted ten times or more. The chain uses TRBV18 and TRBJ2-3; D is undetermined. V lost 8 bases to trimming and J lost 1 base, with 10 bases between them. Germline values: CDR1 KGHSH, CDR2 LQKENI. This CDR3 contains 13 residues. CDR3 nucleotides: TGTGCCAGCAGCCCCCCCGGCACAGATACGCAGTATTTT. Amino acid sequence: CASSPPGTDTQYF.

V gene TRBV20-1 combines with J gene TRBJ2-3; D remains unclear. This CDR3 spans 12 amino acids. CDR1 is DFQATT and CDR2 is SNEGSKA in the germline V gene (reference sequence). The ends were cut back, 4 bases at V and 0 bases at J, with 5 bases in the middle. The CDR3 nucleotides are TGCAGTGCTACCAGTAGCACAGATACGCAGTATTTT. Amino acid sequence: CSATSSTDTQYF.

This clonotype occurred a few times. J is TRBJ2-1 and V is TRBV18, with 9 bases fitting TRBD1. Germline values: CDR1 KGHSH, CDR2 LQKENI. With 6 bases clipped from V and 0 bases from J, the junction kept 12 bases outside the gene matches. This CDR3 has 18 amino acids. The CDR3 region is CASSRTGAAGHSYNEQFF. The CDR3 region has the DNA TGTGCCAGCTCGAGGACAGGGGCAGCGGGACACTCCTACAATGAGCAGTTCTTC. Together with reference TRBV18 and TRBJ2-1, the CDR3 gives the full variable domain: NAGVMQNPRHLVRRRGQEARLRCSPMKGHSHVYWYRQLPEEGLKFMVYLQKENIIDESGMPKERFSAEFPKEGPSILRIQQVVRGDSAAYFCASSRTGAAGHSYNEQFFGPGTRLTVL.

This chain connects TRBV29-1 to TRBJ1-2; D call uncertain. Between the trimmed V and J ends, which lost 6 bases and 1 base, there was a span of 18 bases. CDR3 length equals 15 residues. Germline assignment: CDR1 SQVTM and CDR2 ANQGSEA. For the CDR3, the DNA is TGCAGCGTGCCCAGGCTAGGGCAGGATAACTATGGCTACACCTTC. Protein: CSVPRLGQDNYGYTF.

The chain uses TRBV2 and TRBJ2-5, with D possibly TRBD2 on 6 matching bases. With 3 bases removed from V and 4 bases from J, the gap between germline ends came to 18 bases. Germline values: CDR1 SNHLY, CDR2 FYNNEI. CDR3 length: 16 amino acids. For the CDR3, the DNA is TGTGCCAGCAGTGAGGGTCAGCGGGTGGGTGTAGAGACCCAGTACTTC. Its protein is CASSEGQRVGVETQYF.

The rearrangement links TRBV29-1 to TRBJ2-3; 8 nucleotides match TRBD2. The CDR3 consists of 22 residues. The germline V gene has CDR1 SQVTM and CDR2 ANQGSEA. Trimming at V came to 0 bases and at J to 2 bases, leaving 25 bases not matched to a gene. The CDR3 DNA reads as TGCAGCGTTGAAGATCTGAGTTTATTTCGAGCGGGAGCTCCGATCATCACAGATACGCAGTATTTT. Translated, it gives CSVEDLSLFRAGAPIITDTQYF.